These 27 T cell receptor beta chains were sequenced from one sample in a study of long-term antiretroviral therapy in people with HIV. Investigators performed immunoSEQ version v3.0 at survey level. Sequenced by immunoSEQ multiplex PCR; TCRdb stores in-frame clones only, minus some. This table has around 13,000 clones, more than 70% appearing once. Sequencing used unsorted PBMCs, obtained 0.5 years before starting antiretroviral therapy. The receptors derive from a woman aged 40 to 50 with HIV.

This chain connects TRBV19 to TRBJ1-1; D might be TRBD1 (6 bases). Germline V gene lookup returns CDR1 LNHDA and CDR2 SQIVND (reference sequence). Trimming removed 6 bases from V and 0 bases from J, with 17 bases in between. This CDR3 comprises 16 residues. CDR3 sequence (DNA): TGTGCCAGTAGGGACCCTTGGGGACAAGTGAACACTGAAGCTTTCTTT. Its protein is CASRDPWGQVNTEAFF.

The V and J genes are TRBV6-1 and TRBJ2-7; no clear D. The ends were cut back, 6 bases at V and 5 bases at J, with 11 bases in the middle. The CDR3 consists of 12 residues. CDR1 is MNHNS and CDR2 is SASEGT in the germline V gene. In nucleotides, the CDR3 is TGTGCCAGCAGGGGCGGATCGAACGAGCAGTACTTC. Amino acid sequence: CASRGGSNEQYF.

The table lists this clone with a count of one. The chain combines TRBV7-2 with TRBJ2-3, with 7 bases matching TRBD2. Germline V gene lookup returns CDR1 SGHTA and CDR2 FQGNSA. V lost 2 bases to trimming and J lost 2 bases; unmatched junction nucleotides: 7. This CDR3 region has 16 residues. The CDR3 DNA follows: TGTGCCAGCAGCTTACGTCTAGCGGTTCCCACAGATACGCAGTATTTT. Amino acid sequence: CASSLRLAVPTDTQYF. Supplemented by reference TRBV7-2 and TRBJ2-3, the full variable domain reads GAGVSQSPSNKVTEKGKDVELRCDPISGHTALYWYRQSLGQGLEFLIYFQGNSAPDKSGLPSDRFSAERTGGSVSTLTIQRTQQEDSAVYLCASSLRLAVPTDTQYFGPGTRLTVL.

The rearrangement links TRBV6-5 to TRBJ2-1; D may be TRBD1 or TRBD2 (5 bases each). From germline, CDR1 is MNHEY and CDR2 SVGAGI. The CDR3 is 15 amino acids. V was cut by 6 bases and J by 6 bases, with 18 bases left in between. The CDR3 sequence is CASSPRGGWLNEQFF. CDR3 DNA: TGTGCCAGCAGCCCGAGGGGTGGTTGGCTCAATGAGCAGTTCTTC.

The rearrangement uses TRBV10-2 and TRBJ1-5; the D gene is possibly TRBD1 (5 bases). The CDR3 length is 13 residues. Trimming pared 6 bases from V and 5 bases from J, leaving 11 bases between. Germline V lookup: CDR1 WSHSY, CDR2 SAAADI. CDR3 in DNA: TGCGCCAGCAGCCTCGGGACGGATCAGCCCCAGCATTTT. Its protein is CASSLGTDQPQHF.

The chain links TRBV2 to TRBJ2-7; D not certain. The CDR3 consists of 12 residues. From germline, CDR1 is SNHLY and CDR2 FYNNEI. The ends were cut back, 6 bases at V and 1 base at J, with 7 bases in the middle. CDR3 in DNA: TGTGCCAGCAGAGCTGAGTCCTACGAGCAGTACTTC. It translates to CASRAESYEQYF.

By share, this clone counts as large. The V and J genes are TRBV4-1 and TRBJ2-7; D remains ambiguous. This CDR3 region has 14 residues. Germline assignment: CDR1 MGHRA and CDR2 YSYEKL. Trimming removed 1 base at V and 1 base at J, with 8 bases between. CDR3 DNA sequence: TGCGCCAGCAGCCAAGGGGCCGGTTCCTACGAGCAGTACTTC. Translating it yields CASSQGAGSYEQYF.

The genes are TRBV30 and TRBJ2-3; TRBD2 is a possible D gene (6 bases). Trimming stripped 1 base from V and 3 bases from J, with 8 bases between. The CDR3 loop spans 13 amino acids. Germline V gives CDR1 GTSNPN, CDR2 SVGIG (reference sequence). The DNA of the CDR3 is TGTGCCTGGAGTGCGCGGGAAACAGATACGCAGTATTTT. It codes for CAWSARETDTQYF. Complete variable domain (other parts from reference TRBV30 and TRBJ2-3): SQTIHQWPATLVQPVGSPLSLECTVEGTSNPNLYWYRQAAGRGLQLLFYSVGIGQISSEVPQNLSASRPQDRQFILSSKKLLLSDSGFYLCAWSARETDTQYFGPGTRLTVL.

This chain links TRBV9 with TRBJ1-2; 8 nucleotides line up with TRBD1. V trimming: 7 bases; J trimming: 2 bases; junction bases outside the gene matches: 4. CDR1 SGDLS and CDR2 YYNGEE come from the germline V gene. The CDR3 runs to 13 residues. CDR3 nucleotide sequence: TGTGCCAGCTCGCGGACAGGGAACTATGGCTACACCTTC. Protein: CASSRTGNYGYTF.

The chain combines TRBV4-1 with TRBJ2-7; D tentatively reads TRBD1 or TRBD2 (5 bases each). Germline V gene data show CDR1 as MGHRA and CDR2 as YSYEKL. The ends were cut back, 3 bases at V and 1 base at J, with 13 bases in the middle. The CDR3 extends over 15 amino acids. The CDR3 sequence: CASSHPGAGSYEQYF. DNA of the CDR3: TGCGCCAGCAGCCATCCCGGGGCAGGGTCCTACGAGCAGTACTTC.

This rearrangement joins TRBV5-5 to TRBJ1-3; D remains unclear. The CDR3 length is 14 residues. Trimming removed 0 bases at V and 8 bases at J, with 12 bases between. CDR1 and CDR2 from the germline V gene are SGHKS and YYEKEE (reference sequence). The CDR3 nucleotides are TGTGCCAGCAGCTTGGACCCGTCGGCGGACACCATATATTTT. This sequence encodes CASSLDPSADTIYF. Supplemented by reference TRBV5-5 and TRBJ1-3, the full variable domain reads DAGVTQSPTHLIKTRGQQVTLRCSPISGHKSVSWYQQVLGQGPQFIFQYYEKEERGRGNFPDRFSARQFPNYSSELNVNALLLGDSALYLCASSLDPSADTIYFGEGSWLTVV.

The chain is built from TRBV7-9 and TRBJ1-1; the match to TRBD1 covers 9 bases. The V gene end was trimmed by 4 bases and the J gene end by 5 bases; junction bases not matched to a gene: 14. This CDR3 comprises 17 residues. Germline values: CDR1 SEHNR, CDR2 FQNEAQ (reference sequence). CDR3 nucleotide sequence: TGTGCCAGCAGCTCAAGAACAGGGGGCAGGACGACAACTGAAGCTTTCTTT. Translated, it gives CASSSRTGGRTTTEAFF. The whole variable domain, remainder taken from reference TRBV7-9 and TRBJ1-1, is DTGVSQNPRHKITKRGQNVTFRCDPISEHNRLYWYRQTLGQGPEFLTYFQNEAQLEKSRLLSDRFSAERPKGSFSTLEIQRTEQGDSAMYLCASSSRTGGRTTTEAFFGQGTRLTVV.

This clone was seen only a few times. This chain links TRBV7-9 with TRBJ2-2; no definite D call. The V gene's germline CDR1 is SEHNR and CDR2 FQNEAQ (reference sequence). Between the trimmed V and J ends, which lost 2 bases and 6 bases, there was a span of 10 bases. The CDR3 sequence is 14 residues long. The CDR3 DNA reads TGTGCCAGCAGCTTATGGGGTTCGGCCGGGGAGCTGTTTTTT. Protein: CASSLWGSAGELFF.

V gene TRBV19 combines with J gene TRBJ1-2; TRBD1 is a possible D gene (5 bases). V gave up 3 bases and J gave up 7 bases, with 12 bases separating them. There are 13 residues in the CDR3. Germline CDR1 LNHDA, CDR2 SQIVND (reference sequence). The CDR3 region is CASSMRGASGYTF. The CDR3 DNA reads as TGTGCCAGTAGTATGAGGGGCGCGAGTGGCTACACCTTC.

This clone was observed a handful of times. The chain has TRBV6-6 and TRBJ2-5, with 8 bases lining up with TRBD2. Germline loops: CDR1 MNHNY, CDR2 SVGAGI (reference sequence). V lost 6 bases to trimming and J lost 3 bases; unmatched junction nucleotides: 9. The length of the CDR3 is 15 residues. CDR3 residues: CASSPMGRGEETQYF. The CDR3 region has the DNA TGTGCCAGCAGCCCGATGGGGCGGGGGGAAGAGACCCAGTACTTC.

This clone was seen more than once but under ten times. The chain links TRBV5-4 to TRBJ2-2; D may be TRBD1 (5 bases). The germline gives CDR1 SGHNT, CDR2 YYREEE (reference sequence). Trimming took off 4 bases at V and 3 bases at J, with 13 bases between the two ends. The CDR3 totals 15 residues. CDR3 loop: CASSPQGRDTGELFF. The CDR3 region has the DNA TGTGCCAGCAGCCCGCAGGGAAGGGACACCGGGGAGCTGTTTTTT. Looking up the rest from reference TRBV5-4 and TRBJ2-2 gives the full variable domain: ETGVTQSPTHLIKTRGQQVTLRCSSQSGHNTVSWYQQALGQGPQFIFQYYREEENGRGNFPPRFSGLQFPNYSSELNVNALELDDSALYLCASSPQGRDTGELFFGEGSRLTVL.

The chain couples TRBV19 to TRBJ2-7, with TRBD2 matching over 11 bases. The CDR3 consists of 15 residues. Germline loops: CDR1 LNHDA, CDR2 SQIVND (reference sequence). J was trimmed by 2 bases and V by 4 bases; bases with no gene match: 4. The CDR3 DNA reads TGTGCCAGTAGTACCCTAGCGGGGGGTACCTACGAGCAGTACTTC. Amino acid sequence: CASSTLAGGTYEQYF.

The sample holds a few counts of this clone. This chain uses TRBV6-1 with TRBJ2-7; TRBD2 aligns across 9 bases. The CDR3 length is 13 residues. Germline CDR1 and CDR2: MNHNS and SASEGT. V shed 4 bases and J 6 bases; nucleotides not matched to a gene: 4. The CDR3 reads CASSGSGSPEQYF. The CDR3 nucleotides are TGTGCCAGCAGTGGTAGCGGGAGCCCCGAGCAGTACTTC.

The table lists this clone with a few counts. The rearrangement joins TRBV2 to TRBJ1-4; D gene unclear. This CDR3 region has 12 residues. Germline values: CDR1 SNHLY, CDR2 FYNNEI. Trimming cost V 7 bases and J 7 bases, with 10 bases left between them. CDR3 DNA: TGTGCCAGCAAATGGTCTAGTGAAAAACTGTTTTTT. Protein product: CASKWSSEKLFF.

This clone was recorded only once. The chain is built from TRBV5-5 and TRBJ1-5, with TRBD1 as a possible D gene (5 bases). The CDR3 length is 16 residues. CDR1 SGHKS and CDR2 YYEKEE come from the germline V gene (reference sequence). Trimming removed 2 bases from V and 5 bases from J, with 17 bases in between. The CDR3: CASSLRGGHTDQPQHF. CDR3 coding DNA: TGTGCCAGCAGCTTAAGAGGAGGACATACTGATCAGCCCCAGCATTTT.

V is TRBV6-1 and J is TRBJ2-7, with a weak D call TRBD2 (5 bases). The V gene's germline CDR1 is MNHNS and CDR2 SASEGT. Deletions cut 1 base from V and 2 bases from J, with 12 bases between. This CDR3 spans 15 amino acids. CDR3: CASSEGETEPYEQYF. The CDR3, as DNA: TGTGCCAGCAGTGAAGGGGAGACGGAACCCTACGAGCAGTACTTC.

The chain couples TRBV2 to TRBJ1-1; D unresolved. Germline CDR1 and CDR2: SNHLY and FYNNEI. CDR3 length: 11 residues. With 7 bases removed from V and 1 base from J, the gap between germline ends came to 4 bases. The CDR3 DNA is TGTGCCAGCAAAGAGAACACTGAAGCTTTCTTT. It specifies CASKENTEAFF.

The rearrangement uses TRBV10-3 and TRBJ1-6; D remains unclear. V lost 7 bases, J lost 8 bases, and 18 bases lay in between. This CDR3 region has 15 residues. CDR1 and CDR2 from the germline V gene are ENHRY and SYGVKD. The CDR3 spells CAITQGDGVDSPLHF. The CDR3 bases are TGTGCCATCACTCAAGGAGACGGGGTGGATTCACCCCTCCACTTT.

This sequence joins TRBV4-3 and TRBJ1-1; D is possibly TRBD1 (6 bases). Germline lookup yields CDR1 LGHNA and CDR2 YSLEER. The V gene lost 0 bases and the J gene lost 2 bases, with 13 bases spanning the gap. The CDR3 contains 16 residues. This CDR3 is CASSQDLGTPNTEAFF. The CDR3 coding sequence is TGCGCCAGCAGCCAAGATTTAGGGACACCTAACACTGAAGCTTTCTTT.

The chain recombines TRBV11-3 with TRBJ1-6; the match to TRBD1 covers 8 bases. CDR3 size: 16 residues. CDR1 is SGHNT and CDR2 is YENEEA in the germline V gene. V dropped 3 bases and J dropped 7; count of bases not matched to a gene: 8. The CDR3 DNA reads as TGTGCCAGCAGCTTGTCACAGGGGGTCGACAATTCACCCCTCCACTTT. As protein: CASSLSQGVDNSPLHF.

The chain recombines TRBV10-3 with TRBJ2-3, with D perhaps matching TRBD2 (5 bases). The germline gives CDR1 ENHRY, CDR2 SYGVKD. Trimming removed 0 bases from V and 0 bases from J, with 16 bases in between. The CDR3 is 18 amino acids. This CDR3 reads CAISESIIQLESTDTQYF. The CDR3 nucleotides read TGTGCCATCAGTGAGTCGATAATTCAACTAGAGAGCACAGATACGCAGTATTTT.

The chain carries TRBV5-1 and TRBJ2-1; TRBD2 matches at 10 bases. Germline V CDR1 and CDR2: SGHRS, YFSETQ. After removal of 1 base from V and 2 bases from J, the junction contained 9 bases not matched to a gene. The CDR3 sequence is 18 residues long. CDR3 sequence (DNA): TGCGCCAGCAGCTTGCTAGCGGGGGCCTCTAACCCCTACAATGAGCAGTTCTTC. Amino acid sequence: CASSLLAGASNPYNEQFF.